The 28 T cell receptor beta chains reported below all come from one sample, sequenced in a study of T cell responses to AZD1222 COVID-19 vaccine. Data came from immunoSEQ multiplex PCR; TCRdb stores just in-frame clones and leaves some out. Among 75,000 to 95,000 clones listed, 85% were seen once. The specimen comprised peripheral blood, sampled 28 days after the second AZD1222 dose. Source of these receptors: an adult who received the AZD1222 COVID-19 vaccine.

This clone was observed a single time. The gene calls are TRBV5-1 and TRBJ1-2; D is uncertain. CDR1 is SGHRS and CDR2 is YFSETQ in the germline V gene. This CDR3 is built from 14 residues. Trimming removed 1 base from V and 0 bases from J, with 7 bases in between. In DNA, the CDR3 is TGCGCCAGCAGCTTGATCCGAGCTAACTATGGCTACACCTTC. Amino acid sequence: CASSLIRANYGYTF.

CDR3 amino acids: CASSQGQGVTGANVLTF. The CDR3 DNA reads TGTGCCAGCAGCCAGGGACAGGGGGTTACTGGGGCCAACGTCCTGACTTTC. The chain uses TRBV7-2 and TRBJ2-6; 11 bases are a match to TRBD1. V dropped 5 bases and J dropped 2; count of bases not matched to a gene: 5. CDR1 and CDR2 from the germline V gene are SGHTA and FQGNSA. CDR3 size: 17 residues. Variable domain in full (rest from reference TRBV7-2 and TRBJ2-6): GAGVSQSPSNKVTEKGKDVELRCDPISGHTALYWYRQSLGQGLEFLIYFQGNSAPDKSGLPSDRFSAERTGGSVSTLTIQRTQQEDSAVYLCASSQGQGVTGANVLTFGAGSRLTVL.

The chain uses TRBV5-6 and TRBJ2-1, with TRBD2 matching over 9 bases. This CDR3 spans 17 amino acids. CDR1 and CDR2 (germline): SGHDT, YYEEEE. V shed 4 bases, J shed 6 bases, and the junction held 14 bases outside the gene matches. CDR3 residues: CASSPYRGWRGGNEQFF. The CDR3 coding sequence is TGTGCCAGCAGCCCCTACCGGGGCTGGCGGGGGGGCAATGAGCAGTTCTTC.

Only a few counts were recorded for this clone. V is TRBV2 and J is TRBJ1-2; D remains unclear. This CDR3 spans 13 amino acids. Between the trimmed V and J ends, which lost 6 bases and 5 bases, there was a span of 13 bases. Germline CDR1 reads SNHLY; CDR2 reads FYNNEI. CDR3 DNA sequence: TGTGCCAGCAGATCGACCTCCGGGTATGGCTACACCTTC. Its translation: CASRSTSGYGYTF.

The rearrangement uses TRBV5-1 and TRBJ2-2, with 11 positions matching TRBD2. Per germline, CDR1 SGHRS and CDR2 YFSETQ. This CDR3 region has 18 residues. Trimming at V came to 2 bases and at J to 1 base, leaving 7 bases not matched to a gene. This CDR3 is CASSFALAGAKNTGELFF. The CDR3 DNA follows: TGCGCCAGCAGCTTCGCACTAGCGGGAGCGAAGAACACCGGGGAGCTGTTTTTT.

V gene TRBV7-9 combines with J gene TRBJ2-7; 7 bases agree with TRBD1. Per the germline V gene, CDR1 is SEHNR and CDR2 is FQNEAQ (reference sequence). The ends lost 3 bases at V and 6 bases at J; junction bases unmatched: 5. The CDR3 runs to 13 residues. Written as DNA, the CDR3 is TGTGCCAGCAGCTTCGACAGGGTCGGCGAGCAGTACTTC. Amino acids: CASSFDRVGEQYF.

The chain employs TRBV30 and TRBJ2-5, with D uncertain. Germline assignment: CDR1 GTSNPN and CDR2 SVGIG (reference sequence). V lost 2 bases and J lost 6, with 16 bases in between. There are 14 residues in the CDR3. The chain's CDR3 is CAWSKGSLDKTQYF. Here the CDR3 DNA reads TGTGCCTGGAGTAAGGGTTCCTTAGACAAGACCCAGTACTTC.

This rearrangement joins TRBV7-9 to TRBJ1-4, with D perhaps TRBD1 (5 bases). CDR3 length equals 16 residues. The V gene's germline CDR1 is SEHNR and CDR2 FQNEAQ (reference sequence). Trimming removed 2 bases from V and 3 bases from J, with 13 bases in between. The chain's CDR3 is CASSLRVAGSNEKLFF. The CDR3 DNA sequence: TGTGCCAGCAGCTTACGCGTGGCAGGGTCTAATGAAAAACTGTTTTTT.

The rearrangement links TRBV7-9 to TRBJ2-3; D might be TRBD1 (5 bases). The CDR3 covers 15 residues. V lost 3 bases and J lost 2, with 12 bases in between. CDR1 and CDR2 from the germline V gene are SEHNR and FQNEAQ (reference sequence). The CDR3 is CASSLLTGPTDTQYF. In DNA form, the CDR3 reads TGTGCCAGCAGCTTGCTCACAGGCCCCACAGATACGCAGTATTTT.

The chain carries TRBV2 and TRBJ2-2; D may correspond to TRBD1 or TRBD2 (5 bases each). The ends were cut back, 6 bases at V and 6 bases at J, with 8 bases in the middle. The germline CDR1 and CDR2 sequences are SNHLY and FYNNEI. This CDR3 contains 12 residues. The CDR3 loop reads CASSVGAGELFF. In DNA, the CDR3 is TGTGCCAGCAGCGTGGGGGCCGGGGAGCTGTTTTTT.

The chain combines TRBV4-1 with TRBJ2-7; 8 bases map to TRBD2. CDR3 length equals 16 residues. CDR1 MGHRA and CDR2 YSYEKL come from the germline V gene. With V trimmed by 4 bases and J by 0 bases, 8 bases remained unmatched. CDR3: CASSPIASGSSYEQYF. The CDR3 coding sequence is TGCGCCAGCAGCCCCATAGCCAGCGGGAGCTCCTACGAGCAGTACTTC.

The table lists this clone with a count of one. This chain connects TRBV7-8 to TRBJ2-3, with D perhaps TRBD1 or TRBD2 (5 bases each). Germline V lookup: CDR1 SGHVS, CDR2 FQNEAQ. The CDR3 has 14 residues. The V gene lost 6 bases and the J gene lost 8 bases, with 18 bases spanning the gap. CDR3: CASRQARTGTTQYF. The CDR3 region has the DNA TGTGCCAGCAGACAGGCCCGGACCGGGACTACGCAGTATTTT.

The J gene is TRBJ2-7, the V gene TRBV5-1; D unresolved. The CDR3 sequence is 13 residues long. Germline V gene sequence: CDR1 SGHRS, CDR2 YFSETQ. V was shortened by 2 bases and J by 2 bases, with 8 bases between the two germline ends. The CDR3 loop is CASSFLGAYEQYF. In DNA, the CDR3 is TGCGCCAGCAGCTTTCTGGGCGCCTACGAGCAGTACTTC.

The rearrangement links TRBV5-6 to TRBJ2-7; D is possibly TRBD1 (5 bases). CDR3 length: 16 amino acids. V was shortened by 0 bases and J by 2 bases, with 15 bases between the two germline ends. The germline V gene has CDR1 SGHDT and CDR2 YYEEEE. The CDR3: CASSLGARVIAYEQYF. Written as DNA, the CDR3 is TGTGCCAGCAGCTTGGGTGCCAGGGTAATTGCCTACGAGCAGTACTTC.

The CDR3 DNA sequence: TGTGCCAGCAGTCAACAGATCTACGAGCAGTACTTC. This translates into CASSQQIYEQYF. V gene TRBV6-2 or TRBV6-3 combines with J gene TRBJ2-7; no clear D gene. CDR1 MNHEY and CDR2 SVGEGT come from the germline V gene. Trimming took 5 bases from V and 3 from J, leaving 8 bases between them. CDR3 length: 12 amino acids.

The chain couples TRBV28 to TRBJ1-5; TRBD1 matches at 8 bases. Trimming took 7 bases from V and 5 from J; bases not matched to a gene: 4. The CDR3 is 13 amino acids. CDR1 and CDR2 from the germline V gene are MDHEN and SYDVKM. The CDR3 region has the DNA TGTGCCAGCACCAGGGGGCAATATCAGCCCCAGCATTTT. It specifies CASTRGQYQPQHF.

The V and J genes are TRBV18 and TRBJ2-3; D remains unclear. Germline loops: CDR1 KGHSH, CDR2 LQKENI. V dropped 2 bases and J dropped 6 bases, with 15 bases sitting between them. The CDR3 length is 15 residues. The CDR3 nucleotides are TGTGCCAGCTCACCAAGCAGGCCCGAATCGGATACGCAGTATTTT. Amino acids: CASSPSRPESDTQYF.

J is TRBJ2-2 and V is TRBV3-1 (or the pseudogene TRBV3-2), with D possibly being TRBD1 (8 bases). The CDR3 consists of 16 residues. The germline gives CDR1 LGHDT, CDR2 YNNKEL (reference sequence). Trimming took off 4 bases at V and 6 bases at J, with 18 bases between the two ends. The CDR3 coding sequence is TGTGCCAGCAGCCTAAGGACAGGGAGGGGAGCCGGGGAGCTGTTTTTT. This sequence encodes CASSLRTGRGAGELFF.

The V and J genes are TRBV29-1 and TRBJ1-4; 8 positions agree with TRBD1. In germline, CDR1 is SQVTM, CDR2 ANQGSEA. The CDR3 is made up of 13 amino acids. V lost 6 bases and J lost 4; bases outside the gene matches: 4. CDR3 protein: CSVEQGVNEKLFF. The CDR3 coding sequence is TGCAGCGTAGAACAGGGGGTTAATGAAAAACTGTTTTTT.

The chain's CDR3 is CASSVSGGPNTGELFF. The CDR3 DNA follows: TGCGCCAGCAGCGTTAGCGGGGGGCCGAACACCGGGGAGCTGTTTTTT. The chain links TRBV5-1 to TRBJ2-2; 10 bases agree with TRBD2. V lost 4 bases, J lost 0 bases, and 3 bases stayed unmatched. The CDR3 has 16 residues. Germline V lookup: CDR1 SGHRS, CDR2 YFSETQ.

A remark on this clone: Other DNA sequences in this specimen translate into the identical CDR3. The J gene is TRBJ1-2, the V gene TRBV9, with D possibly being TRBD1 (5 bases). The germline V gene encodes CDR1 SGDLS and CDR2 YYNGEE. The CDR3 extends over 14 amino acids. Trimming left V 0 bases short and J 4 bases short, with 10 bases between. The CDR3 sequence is CASSVAGEGYGYTF. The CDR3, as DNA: TGTGCCAGCAGCGTAGCGGGGGAAGGCTATGGCTACACCTTC.

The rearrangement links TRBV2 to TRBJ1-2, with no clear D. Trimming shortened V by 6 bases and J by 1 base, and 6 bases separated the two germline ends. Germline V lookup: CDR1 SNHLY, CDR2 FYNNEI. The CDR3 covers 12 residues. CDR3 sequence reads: CASRTDNYGYTF. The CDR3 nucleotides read TGTGCCAGCAGAACAGATAACTATGGCTACACCTTC.

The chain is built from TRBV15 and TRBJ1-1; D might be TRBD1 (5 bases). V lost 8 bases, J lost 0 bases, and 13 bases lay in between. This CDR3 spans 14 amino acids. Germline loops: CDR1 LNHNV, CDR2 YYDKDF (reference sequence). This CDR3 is CATGVGDLNTEAFF. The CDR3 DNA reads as TGTGCCACCGGAGTAGGGGACTTGAACACTGAAGCTTTCTTT.

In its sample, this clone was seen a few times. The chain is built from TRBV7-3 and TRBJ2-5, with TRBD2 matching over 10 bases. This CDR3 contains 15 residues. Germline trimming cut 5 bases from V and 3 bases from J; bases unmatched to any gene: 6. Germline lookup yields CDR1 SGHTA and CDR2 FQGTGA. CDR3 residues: CASSPSGRAEETQYF. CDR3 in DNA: TGTGCCAGCAGCCCCAGCGGGAGGGCCGAAGAGACCCAGTACTTC.

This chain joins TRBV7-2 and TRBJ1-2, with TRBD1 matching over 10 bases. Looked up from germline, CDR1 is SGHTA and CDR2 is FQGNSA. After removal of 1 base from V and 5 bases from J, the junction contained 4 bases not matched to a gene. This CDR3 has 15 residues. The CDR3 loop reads CASSLVGTGDYGYTF. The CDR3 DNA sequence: TGTGCCAGCAGCTTAGTAGGGACAGGGGATTATGGCTACACCTTC. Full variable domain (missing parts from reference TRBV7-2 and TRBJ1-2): GAGVSQSPSNKVTEKGKDVELRCDPISGHTALYWYRQSLGQGLEFLIYFQGNSAPDKSGLPSDRFSAERTGGSVSTLTIQRTQQEDSAVYLCASSLVGTGDYGYTFGSGTRLTVV.

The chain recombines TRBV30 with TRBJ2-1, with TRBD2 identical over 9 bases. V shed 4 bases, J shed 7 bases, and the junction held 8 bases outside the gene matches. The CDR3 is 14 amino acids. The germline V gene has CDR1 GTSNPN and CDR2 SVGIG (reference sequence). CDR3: CAWIGAGGWNEQFF. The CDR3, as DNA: TGTGCCTGGATTGGGGCGGGAGGGTGGAATGAGCAGTTCTTC.

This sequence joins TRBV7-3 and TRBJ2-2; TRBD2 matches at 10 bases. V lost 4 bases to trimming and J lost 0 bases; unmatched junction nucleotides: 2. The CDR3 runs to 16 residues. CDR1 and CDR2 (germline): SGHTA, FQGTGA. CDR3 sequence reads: CASSYGLAANTGELFF. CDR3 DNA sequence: TGTGCCAGCAGCTATGGACTAGCGGCGAACACCGGGGAGCTGTTTTTT.

The CDR3 protein is CASSADSYEQYF. CDR3 nucleotides: TGTGCCAGCAGCGCGGACAGCTACGAGCAGTACTTC. The rearrangement uses TRBV6-5 and TRBJ2-7, with D tentatively TRBD1 (6 bases). V lost 6 bases to trimming and J lost 3 bases, with 9 bases between them. Germline assignment: CDR1 MNHEY and CDR2 SVGAGI. CDR3 length equals 12 residues.